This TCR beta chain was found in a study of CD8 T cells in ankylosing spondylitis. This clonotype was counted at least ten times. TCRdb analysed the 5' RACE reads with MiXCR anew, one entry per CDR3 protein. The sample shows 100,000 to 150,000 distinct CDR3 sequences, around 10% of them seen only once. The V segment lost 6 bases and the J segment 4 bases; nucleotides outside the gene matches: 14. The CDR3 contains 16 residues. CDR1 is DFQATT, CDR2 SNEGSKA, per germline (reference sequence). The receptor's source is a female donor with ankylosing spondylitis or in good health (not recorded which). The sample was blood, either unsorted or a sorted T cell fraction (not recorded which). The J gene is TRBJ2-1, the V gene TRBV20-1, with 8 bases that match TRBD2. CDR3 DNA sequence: TGCAGTGCCCGACCCCGAGCGGGAGAGGGGTACAATGAGCAGTTCTTC. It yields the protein CSARPRAGEGYNEQFF.